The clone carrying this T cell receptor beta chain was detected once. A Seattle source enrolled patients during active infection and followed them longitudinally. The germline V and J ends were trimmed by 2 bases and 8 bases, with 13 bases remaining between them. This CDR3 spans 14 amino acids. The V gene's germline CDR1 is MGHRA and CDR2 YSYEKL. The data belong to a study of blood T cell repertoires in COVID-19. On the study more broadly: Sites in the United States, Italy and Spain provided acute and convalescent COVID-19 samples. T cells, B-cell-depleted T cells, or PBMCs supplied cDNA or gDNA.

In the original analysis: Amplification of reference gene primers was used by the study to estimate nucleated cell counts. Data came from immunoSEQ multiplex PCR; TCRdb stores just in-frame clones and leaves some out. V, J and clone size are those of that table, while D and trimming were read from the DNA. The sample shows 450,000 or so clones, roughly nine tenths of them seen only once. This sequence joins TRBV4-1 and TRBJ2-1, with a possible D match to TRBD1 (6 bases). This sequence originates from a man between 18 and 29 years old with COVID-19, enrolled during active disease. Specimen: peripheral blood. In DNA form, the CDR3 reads TGCGCCAGCAGCCAAATACAGGGTAGGGATGAGCAGTTCTTC. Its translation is CASSQIQGRDEQFF.